Following are 17 T cell receptor beta chains from one sample sequenced in a study of identical twins' blood T cells. TCRdb redid the calling of the 5' RACE reads with MiXCR, one entry per CDR3 protein. In the table there are 400,000 or so distinct CDR3 sequences, roughly 31% of which are singletons. The sequencing input was PBMCs. The receptors shown here come from a woman aged 18-49 years in good health.

This clonotype was observed a handful of times. The chain joins TRBV9 to TRBJ2-1; TRBD2 matches 9 bases. Germline V gene sequence: CDR1 SGDLS, CDR2 YYNGEE. V gave up 0 bases and J gave up 9 bases; unmatched junction bases: 10. The CDR3 has 16 amino acids. The CDR3 region is CASSVGLAGVSVEQFF. CDR3 DNA: TGTGCCAGCAGCGTAGGGTTAGCGGGGGTCTCCGTTGAGCAGTTCTTC.

This clonotype has a handful of counts. The genes are TRBV29-1 and TRBJ1-2, with D possibly being TRBD1 (6 bases). Trimming took off 7 bases at V and 8 bases at J, with 17 bases between the two ends. Germline CDR1 is SQVTM and CDR2 is ANQGSEA. There are 12 residues in the CDR3. This chain's CDR3 is CSARGTGDGYTF. CDR3 coding DNA: TGCAGCGCTAGGGGGACCGGGGACGGCTACACCTTC.

The chain joins TRBV14 to TRBJ1-2; D remains unclear. Trimming removed 3 bases from V and 1 base from J, with 6 bases in between. This CDR3 comprises 13 residues. Germline CDR1 SGHDN, CDR2 FVKESK. The CDR3 spells CASSQYSNYGYTF. The DNA for the CDR3 is TGTGCCAGCAGCCAGTACAGTAACTATGGCTACACCTTC.

As DNA, the CDR3 is TGCAGTGCCCTTTCCCGGACAGGAAACTATGGCTACACCTTC. This translates into CSALSRTGNYGYTF. The chain uses TRBV20-1 and TRBJ1-2; TRBD1 matches at 7 bases. In germline, CDR1 is DFQATT, CDR2 SNEGSKA (reference sequence). The CDR3 length is 14 residues. V shed 6 bases, J shed 2 bases, and the junction held 9 bases outside the gene matches.

The chain links TRBV9 to TRBJ2-2, with D hard to call. This CDR3 has 12 amino acids. V lost 6 bases and J 7 bases, leaving 10 bases between the germline ends. Germline loops: CDR1 SGDLS, CDR2 YYNGEE. The chain's CDR3 is CASTRVSGELFF. For the CDR3, the DNA is TGTGCCAGCACTAGAGTGAGCGGGGAGCTGTTTTTT. Variable domain in full (rest from reference TRBV9 and TRBJ2-2): DSGVTQTPKHLITATGQRVTLRCSPRSGDLSVYWYQQSLDQGLQFLIQYYNGEERAKGNILERFSAQQFPDLHSELNLSSLELGDSALYFCASTRVSGELFFGEGSRLTVL.

The V gene is TRBV5-1, the J gene TRBJ2-1; D tentatively fits TRBD1 or TRBD2 (5 bases each). The CDR3 contains 11 residues. The V gene's germline CDR1 is SGHRS and CDR2 YFSETQ. Trimming removed 6 bases from V and 10 bases from J, with 11 bases in between. This CDR3 reads CASISGSEQFF. The CDR3 DNA reads as TGCGCCAGCATTTCAGGGAGCGAGCAGTTCTTC.

This clonotype has just a few counts. The CDR3 DNA sequence: TGTGCCAGCTCGAAAGGGTTCTACAATGAGCAGTTCTTC. Amino acid sequence: CASSKGFYNEQFF. The rearrangement uses TRBV18 and TRBJ2-1, with unresolved D. The CDR3 runs to 13 residues. Germline CDR1 and CDR2: KGHSH and LQKENI. V gave up 6 bases and J gave up 3 bases, with 9 bases separating them.

In regard to this clonotype: A much larger clone is a single base away; this may be a read error. The V call is TRBV20-1, the J call TRBJ1-2; tentative D call: TRBD1 (5 bases). CDR1 is DFQATT and CDR2 is SNEGSKA in the germline V gene (reference sequence). CDR3 length: 14 residues. CDR3 region: CSTRDARDFYGYTF. DNA for the CDR3: TGCAGTACTAGAGATGCCAGGGACTTCTATGGCTACACCTTC.

This clonotype was seen only a few times. The V gene is TRBV7-9, the J gene TRBJ2-1, with D maybe TRBD2 (6 bases). Germline CDR1 SEHNR, CDR2 FQNEAQ (reference sequence). V dropped 8 bases and J dropped 2 bases, with 10 bases sitting between them. The CDR3 covers 13 residues. The CDR3 DNA sequence: TGTGCCAGCGCCATAGCGGCCTACAATGAGCAGTTCTTC. This gives the protein CASAIAAYNEQFF.

The J gene is TRBJ1-3, the V gene TRBV18, with D hard to call. V was cut by 2 bases and J by 0 bases, with 17 bases left in between. Germline V gene sequence: CDR1 KGHSH, CDR2 LQKENI. The CDR3 runs 18 residues. DNA of the CDR3: TGTGCCAGCTCACCAATGAGTTATCCGCCCTCCTCTGGAAACACCATATATTTT. Residues: CASSPMSYPPSSGNTIYF. Variable domain in full (rest from reference TRBV18 and TRBJ1-3): NAGVMQNPRHLVRRRGQEARLRCSPMKGHSHVYWYRQLPEEGLKFMVYLQKENIIDESGMPKERFSAEFPKEGPSILRIQQVVRGDSAAYFCASSPMSYPPSSGNTIYFGEGSWLTVV.

This clonotype appeared a few times. The chain joins TRBV27 to TRBJ1-5; D gene unclear. CDR1 is MNHEY and CDR2 is SMNVEV in the germline V gene (reference sequence). The CDR3 runs 16 residues. V was clipped by 5 bases and J by 4 bases, with 18 bases between them. CDR3 DNA: TGTGCCAGCAGTCCAGTTTCGGGCTTTAATAATCAGCCCCAGCATTTT. It translates to CASSPVSGFNNQPQHF.

V is TRBV7-8 and J is TRBJ2-7; D may be TRBD1 (6 bases). Trimming stripped 6 bases from V and 13 bases from J, with 19 bases between. The CDR3 loop spans 12 amino acids. Germline V gene sequence: CDR1 SGHVS, CDR2 FQNEAQ. DNA for the CDR3: TGTGCCAGCAGGGAGACAGGACCCACCTCCTACTTC. As protein: CASRETGPTSYF.

This clonotype appeared a few times. The chain combines TRBV7-9 with TRBJ2-1; TRBD1 matches at 9 bases. The CDR3 runs to 16 residues. Germline loops: CDR1 SEHNR, CDR2 FQNEAQ (reference sequence). J lost 9 bases, V lost 5 bases, and 14 bases had no gene match. The CDR3 loop is CASSPNRGQGSLEQFF. CDR3 sequence (DNA): TGTGCCAGCAGCCCGAATAGGGGACAGGGTTCCCTTGAGCAGTTCTTC. The full variable domain, with the rest looked up from reference TRBV7-9 and TRBJ2-1, is DTGVSQNPRHKITKRGQNVTFRCDPISEHNRLYWYRQTLGQGPEFLTYFQNEAQLEKSRLLSDRFSAERPKGSFSTLEIQRTEQGDSAMYLCASSPNRGQGSLEQFFGPGTRLTVL.

The genes are TRBV6-5 and TRBJ2-2, with a weak D call TRBD2 (6 bases). Germline V gene sequence: CDR1 MNHEY, CDR2 SVGAGI. The length of the CDR3 is 16 residues. V lost 6 bases and J 0 bases, leaving 14 bases between the germline ends. The CDR3 DNA reads as TGTGCCAGCAGGATATATGCTAGCGCGAACACCGGGGAGCTGTTTTTT. Its translation is CASRIYASANTGELFF.

This clonotype was recorded once. Being one base from a much bigger clone, this may be a read error. The chain couples TRBV12-3 or TRBV12-4 to TRBJ1-6; D may be TRBD1 (5 bases). This CDR3 region has 14 residues. CDR3 loop: CVSSLADNISPLHF. DNA for the CDR3: TGTGTCAGCAGTTTAGCGGACAACATCTCACCCCTCCACTTT.

The gene calls are TRBV29-1 and TRBJ1-2; D is uncertain. Germline loops: CDR1 SQVTM, CDR2 ANQGSEA. The CDR3 is made up of 12 amino acids. V lost 4 bases, J lost 3 bases, and 9 bases lay in between. The CDR3 DNA sequence: TGCAGCGTTGGATTAACAGACTATGGCTACACCTTC. Amino acid sequence: CSVGLTDYGYTF.

This clonotype came up a few times. The V and J genes are TRBV20-1 and TRBJ2-1; the D gene could be TRBD1 or TRBD2 (7 bases each). Per germline, CDR1 DFQATT and CDR2 SNEGSKA (reference sequence). This CDR3 is 14 amino acids long. V was pared by 6 bases and J by 3 bases, with 15 bases between. In nucleotides, the CDR3 is TGCAGTGCCGAGCAGGGGGGGATCTACAATGAGCAGTTCTTC. Encoded protein: CSAEQGGIYNEQFF.